The rows below give T cell receptor beta chains drawn from one sample of a study of OX40 agonist ivuxolimab in advanced cancers. Repertoires were generated with immunoSEQ multiplex PCR, while TCRdb's copy carries only in-frame clones and drops some. The table records 65,000 to 100,000 clones, 85% to 90% of them present only once. The specimen was CD4+ or CD8+ T cells sorted from blood, collected in a trial of the OX40 agonist ivuxolimab. Receptor source: an adult with an advanced solid tumor such as melanoma, head and neck, liver or kidney cancer. The CDR3 runs from the conserved cysteine through the conserved F or W. The D gene is left open where the match is weak. Size tells how often a clone was seen (once, few, many) or the class of an expanded clone, and some rows leave it out.

clone_size	d_call	v_call	j_call	cdr3_aa	cdr3_nt
.	TRBD2	TRBV9	TRBJ2-5	CASGLAGKETQYF	TGTGCCAGCGGACTAGCGGGGAAAGAGACCCAGTACTTC
.	.	TRBV4-3	TRBJ1-4	CASSQGRNNEKLFF	TGCGCCAGCAGCCAGGGACGGAATAATGAAAAACTGTTTTTT
.	TRBD1	TRBV27	TRBJ1-5	CATRDSFNQPQHF	TGTGCCACACGGGACAGCTTCAATCAGCCCCAGCATTTT
.	.	TRBV2	TRBJ2-7	CASSVLTYEQYF	TGTGCCAGCAGTGTGTTGACCTACGAGCAGTACTTC
.	TRBD2	TRBV28	TRBJ2-7	CASKTLAGGPWGEQYF	TGTGCCAGCAAGACCCTAGCGGGAGGGCCCTGGGGCGAGCAGTACTTC
.	.	TRBV19	TRBJ2-5	CASSIGATGGETQYF	TGTGCCAGTAGTATAGGGGCGACCGGGGGTGAGACCCAGTACTTC
.	.	TRBV28	TRBJ1-5	CASSFPGTVNQPQHF	TGTGCCAGCAGTTTCCCAGGGACCGTTAATCAGCCCCAGCATTTT
.	TRBD1	TRBV10-3	TRBJ1-2	CAISEVGQLGF	TGTGCCATCAGTGAAGTGGGACAGTTGGGATTC
.	TRBD1	TRBV7-2	TRBJ1-5	CASSPRTGPGQPQHF	TGTGCCAGCAGCCCCAGGACAGGCCCGGGTCAGCCCCAGCATTTT
.	TRBD1	TRBV9	TRBJ2-3	CASSVAGTGFPVSTDTQYF	TGTGCCAGCAGCGTAGCTGGGACAGGGTTCCCTGTTAGCACAGATACGCAGTATTTT
once	TRBD2	TRBV7-3	TRBJ2-1	CASSQGPSGNNEQFF	TGTGCCAGCAGCCAAGGCCCTAGCGGGAACAATGAGCAGTTCTTC
.	.	TRBV5-5	TRBJ2-7	CASSFRPTEGGSYEQYF	TGTGCCAGCAGCTTCCGTCCGACCGAAGGCGGCTCCTACGAGCAGTACTTC
.	TRBD1	TRBV5-5	TRBJ1-1	CASSLASQGEWRTEAFF	TGTGCCAGCAGCTTGGCCTCACAGGGGGAGTGGAGGACTGAAGCTTTCTTT
.	.	TRBV2	TRBJ1-2	CASSGRASSYGYTF	TGTGCCAGCAGTGGAAGGGCTTCTAGCTATGGCTACACCTTC
few	.	TRBV2	TRBJ2-7	CASTGGTDEQYF	TGTGCCAGCACCGGAGGGACAGACGAGCAGTACTTC
.	TRBD1	TRBV5-4	TRBJ2-5	CASSLGDRKETQYF	TGTGCCAGCAGCTTGGGGGACAGAAAAGAGACCCAGTACTTC
.	TRBD2	TRBV19	TRBJ2-5	CASSGGLVFFETQYF	TGTGCCAGTAGTGGGGGACTAGTCTTCTTCGAGACCCAGTACTTC
.	.	TRBV7-2	TRBJ1-2	CASSSLDSPLNYGYTF	TGTGCCAGCAGCTCCCTTGACAGTCCGCTAAACTATGGCTACACCTTC
.	TRBD1	TRBV7-3	TRBJ2-1	CASSLEGQGYNEQFF	TGTGCCAGCAGCTTAGAGGGACAGGGCTACAATGAGCAGTTCTTC
.	.	TRBV6-5	TRBJ2-7	CASSRSQGEQYF	TGTGCCAGCAGCCGAAGCCAGGGGGAGCAGTACTTC
once	TRBD2	TRBV2	TRBJ2-5	CASSDFSGGAETQYF	TGTGCCAGCAGTGATTTTTCGGGAGGGGCGGAGACCCAGTACTTC
.	TRBD1	TRBV19	TRBJ1-2	CASSPTAGTVGYTF	TGTGCCAGTAGTCCAACAGCCGGGACAGTTGGCTACACCTTC
.	TRBD1	TRBV18	TRBJ1-4	CASSLGTATNEKLFF	TGTGCCAGCTCACTTGGGACAGCAACTAATGAAAAACTGTTTTTT
.	.	TRBV28	TRBJ1-1	CATNRDRRNTEAFF	TGTGCCACCAACAGGGATAGAAGGAACACTGAAGCTTTCTTT
.	.	TRBV28	TRBJ2-7	CASSFFYEQYF	TGTGCCAGCAGTTTTTTTTACGAGCAGTACTTC
.	TRBD2	TRBV19	TRBJ2-2	CASSSAGGGLVGELFF	TGTGCCAGTAGTTCGGCGGGAGGAGGGCTGGTCGGGGAGCTGTTTTTT
few	.	TRBV28	TRBJ2-7	CASSLSTVLVPYEQYF	TGTGCCAGCAGTTTATCCACAGTTCTCGTTCCCTACGAGCAGTACTTC
.	.	TRBV2	TRBJ2-5	CASSADETQYF	TGTGCCAGCAGCGCCGATGAGACCCAGTACTTC
.	.	TRBV19	TRBJ2-7	CASTKGVGISYEQYF	TGTGCCAGTACCAAAGGGGTCGGTATCTCCTACGAGCAGTACTTC
.	TRBD2	TRBV4-1	TRBJ2-5	CASSPPPGLAAETQYF	TGCGCCAGCAGCCCACCCCCGGGACTAGCGGCAGAGACCCAGTACTTC
.	TRBD2	TRBV6-5	TRBJ2-3	CASSYRREGTDTQYF	TGTGCCAGCAGTTACCGGCGGGAGGGGACAGATACGCAGTATTTT
.	TRBD2	TRBV7-8	TRBJ2-2	CASSQRTSGSGTGELFF	TGTGCCAGCAGCCAGAGGACTAGCGGGAGTGGCACCGGGGAGCTGTTTTTT
.	.	TRBV2	TRBJ1-2	CASSANLLTAGNYTF	TGTGCCAGCAGTGCAAACCTACTTACCGCTGGTAACTACACCTTC
.	.	TRBV5-4	TRBJ2-7	CASSTSSYEQYF	TGTGCCAGCAGCACTAGCAGCTACGAGCAGTACTTC
once	.	TRBV27	TRBJ1-1	CASSSHSLGNTEAFF	TGTGCCAGCAGTTCCCACAGTTTGGGGAACACTGAAGCTTTCTTT
.	.	TRBV5-1	TRBJ2-1	CASSLRFHNEQFF	TGCGCCAGCAGCCTTCGGTTTCACAATGAGCAGTTCTTC
.	.	TRBV6-4	TRBJ2-6	CASSPVGQGNFGANVLTF	TGTGCCAGCAGCCCTGTGGGGCAGGGGAACTTTGGGGCCAACGTCCTGACTTTC
.	TRBD1	TRBV18	TRBJ1-5	CASSSQGASNQPQHF	TGTGCCAGCTCATCACAGGGGGCCAGCAATCAGCCCCAGCATTTT
.	TRBD1	TRBV7-2	TRBJ2-2	CASSLGQVNPGELFF	TGTGCCAGCAGCTTGGGACAGGTTAACCCCGGGGAGCTGTTTTTT
once	TRBD2	TRBV5-1	TRBJ2-3	CASSPIAGEADTQYF	TGCGCCAGCAGCCCCATAGCGGGAGAAGCAGATACGCAGTATTTT
.	TRBD1	TRBV9	TRBJ2-1	CASSDRDSPRDEQFF	TGTGCCAGCAGCGACCGGGACAGCCCTAGGGATGAGCAGTTCTTC
.	.	TRBV4-3	TRBJ2-3	CASSQDTSSTDTQYF	TGCGCCAGCAGCCAAGATACTAGTAGCACAGATACGCAGTATTTT
few	TRBD1	TRBV5-6	TRBJ1-5	CASSKDRGYGNQPQHF	TGTGCCAGCAGCAAGGACAGGGGGTACGGCAATCAGCCCCAGCATTTT
many	.	TRBV4-3	TRBJ1-1	CASSQGNGDTEAFF	TGCGCCAGCAGCCAAGGGAATGGGGACACTGAAGCTTTCTTT
.	.	TRBV4-3	TRBJ2-5	CASSQEYGRTETQYF	TGCGCCAGCAGCCAAGAATACGGGAGAACTGAGACCCAGTACTTC
.	TRBD1	TRBV6-1	TRBJ2-5	CASSEGRTGVETQYF	TGTGCCAGCAGTGAAGGGAGGACAGGGGTAGAGACCCAGTACTTC
.	TRBD1	TRBV29-1	TRBJ2-5	CSGTGGGTQYF	TGCAGCGGGACAGGCGGTGGGACCCAGTACTTC
.	TRBD1	TRBV2	TRBJ2-7	CASRNRGLAYEQYF	TGTGCCAGCAGAAACAGGGGGTTAGCCTACGAGCAGTACTTC
.	.	TRBV15	TRBJ2-6	CATSRAGSANVLTF	TGTGCCACCAGCAGGGCCGGGTCGGCCAACGTCCTGACTTTC
.	.	TRBV5-1	TRBJ2-7	CASNHGDTPYEQYF	TGCGCCAGTAACCATGGGGACACCCCCTACGAGCAGTACTTC
.	.	TRBV7-8	TRBJ2-5	CASSLDPGGPGETQYF	TGTGCCAGCAGCTTAGATCCCGGGGGGCCCGGAGAGACCCAGTACTTC
.	TRBD1	TRBV6-5	TRBJ2-1	CASSYQGQGGGEQFF	TGTGCCAGCAGTTACCAGGGACAGGGAGGCGGTGAGCAGTTCTTC
.	.	TRBV5-1	TRBJ2-7	CASSVGGSREQYF	TGCGCCAGCAGCGTTGGGGGTTCGAGAGAGCAGTACTTC